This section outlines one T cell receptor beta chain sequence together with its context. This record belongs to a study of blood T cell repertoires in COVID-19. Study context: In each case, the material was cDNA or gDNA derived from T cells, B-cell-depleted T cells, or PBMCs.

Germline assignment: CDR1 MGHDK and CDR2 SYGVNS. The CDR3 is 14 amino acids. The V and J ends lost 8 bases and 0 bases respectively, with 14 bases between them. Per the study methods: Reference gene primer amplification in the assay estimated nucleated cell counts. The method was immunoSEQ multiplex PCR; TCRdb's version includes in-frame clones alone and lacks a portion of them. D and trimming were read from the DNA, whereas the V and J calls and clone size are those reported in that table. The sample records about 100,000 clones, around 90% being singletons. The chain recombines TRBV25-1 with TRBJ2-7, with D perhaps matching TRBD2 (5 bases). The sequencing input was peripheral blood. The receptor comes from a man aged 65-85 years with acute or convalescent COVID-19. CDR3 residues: CASARTSSSYEQYF. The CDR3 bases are TGTGCCAGCGCTCGGACTTCTAGCTCCTACGAGCAGTACTTC.